The subject of this entry is one TCR beta chain. What it binds is not known. This sample is drawn from a study of lymphopenia after photon versus proton radiotherapy. Sequencing used immunoSEQ multiplex PCR; TCRdb keeps in-frame clones, though not all of them. The sample records 150,000 to 200,000 clones, 75% to 90% being singletons. Study findings and constraints: Only patients who died were analyzed for survival; proton advantage is unproven.

Germline V CDR1 and CDR2: MGHDK, SYGVNS. Trimming cost V 0 bases and J 4 bases; bases outside gene matches: 9. This CDR3 has 17 amino acids. The chain has TRBV25-1 and TRBJ2-5; TRBD1 aligns across 9 bases. This receptor was taken from a man aged 50-59 years with gastric cancer. The sample consisted of peripheral blood, taken from a patient treated with photon-based radiotherapy. This CDR3 reads CASSEYRWTGDLETQYF. For the CDR3, the DNA is TGTGCCAGCAGTGAATATAGGTGGACAGGGGATTTAGAGACCCAGTACTTC.